A selection of T cell receptor beta chains follows, all from one sample in a study of blood T cell repertoires in COVID-19. The data were produced by immunoSEQ multiplex PCR, yet TCRdb's version contains in-frame clones alone and is incomplete. Among around 80,000 clones listed, about 80% were seen once. The sequenced material came from peripheral blood. The receptors come from a man aged 50-59 years with active or convalescent COVID-19. The CDR3 runs from the conserved cysteine through the conserved F or W. A D gene is named only where the DNA matches it firmly. The size entry is marked missing in some rows and otherwise reads once, few, many or a size class.

j_call clone_size v_call cdr3_length d_call cdr3_aa cdr3_nt
TRBJ2-5 NA TRBV2 15 NA CASSEALNRQETQYF TGTGCCAGCAGTGAAGCGCTCAACAGACAAGAGACCCAGTACTTC
TRBJ1-4 few TRBV19 15 NA CASSSPRGNNEKLFF TGTGCCAGTAGTTCCCCCCGGGGGAACAATGAAAAACTGTTTTTT
TRBJ2-7 few TRBV9 12 NA CASSVDNYEQYF TGTGCCAGCAGCGTAGACAACTACGAGCAGTACTTC
TRBJ1-1 NA TRBV29-1 12 TRBD1 CSVTGANTEAFF TGCAGCGTGACAGGGGCGAACACTGAAGCTTTCTTT
TRBJ1-6 few TRBV30 15 TRBD1 CAWSVQGTGAPPLHF TGTGCCTGGAGTGTACAGGGGACAGGAGCGCCACCCCTCCACTTT
TRBJ1-2 NA TRBV19 14 NA CASSMSGDAYGYTF TGTGCCAGTAGTATGTCGGGTGACGCCTATGGCTACACCTTC
TRBJ1-6 few TRBV2 15 NA CASSEILSGQSPLHF TGTGCCAGCAGTGAAATCCTCTCAGGACAGTCACCCCTCCACTTT
TRBJ2-4 NA TRBV4-2 21 TRBD2 CASSQDQSGTSGGPTTNIQYF TGTGCCAGCAGCCAAGATCAATCCGGGACTAGCGGGGGACCCACCACAAACATTCAGTACTTC
TRBJ1-2 NA TRBV19 16 NA CASSIVVRSKLGAYTF TGTGCCAGTAGTATAGTTGTGCGTTCCAAGTTGGGGGCGTACACCTTC
TRBJ2-7 NA TRBV24-1 13 TRBD2 CATSELAGNEQYF TGTGCCACCAGTGAACTAGCGGGGAACGAGCAGTACTTC
TRBJ2-7 NA TRBV3-1/TRBV3-2 17 TRBD2 CASSQVKGGTSSYEQYF TGTGCCAGCAGCCAAGTAAAAGGGGGGACTAGCTCCTACGAGCAGTACTTC
TRBJ1-1 once TRBV6-2/TRBV6-3 15 NA CASSYSDRRYTEAFF TGTGCCAGCAGTTACTCGGACAGAAGGTACACTGAAGCTTTCTTT
TRBJ2-3 NA TRBV30 17 TRBD2 CAWSVLGAGTSRDTQYF TGTGCCTGGAGTGTCTTGGGGGCAGGGACTAGTAGAGATACGCAGTATTTT
TRBJ2-4 NA TRBV7-3 13 NA CASSLRPGGIQYF TGTGCCAGCAGCTTACGCCCGGGTGGCATTCAGTACTTC
TRBJ2-3 NA TRBV24-1 14 TRBD1 CATSGRTGSDTQYF TGTGCCACCAGTGGAAGGACAGGGTCAGATACGCAGTATTTT
TRBJ1-5 NA TRBV28 16 NA CASSFAGEGGNQPQHF TGTGCCAGCAGTTTCGCGGGGGAAGGGGGCAATCAGCCCCAGCATTTT
TRBJ2-7 NA TRBV2 18 TRBD2 CASSELAGAPISSYEQYF TGTGCCAGCAGTGAACTAGCGGGGGCCCCTATCTCCTCCTACGAGCAGTACTTC
TRBJ1-5 few TRBV6-6 15 TRBD1 CASRPQGGGNQPQHF TGTGCCAGCAGACCACAGGGGGGCGGCAATCAGCCCCAGCATTTT
TRBJ1-1 NA TRBV6-5 14 TRBD1 CASRYDTGAPAAFF TGTGCCAGCAGATACGACACAGGGGCTCCTGCAGCTTTCTTT
TRBJ2-1 NA TRBV5-1 16 TRBD2 CASSLEGTSGYNEQFF TGCGCCAGCAGCCTGGAAGGGACTAGCGGGTACAATGAGCAGTTCTTC
TRBJ1-1 NA TRBV9 13 NA CASSVGRGTEAFF TGTGCCAGCAGCGTAGGAAGGGGTACTGAAGCTTTCTTT
TRBJ1-2 NA TRBV5-5 16 NA CASSLGALRGYYGYTF TGTGCCAGCAGCTTGGGAGCTTTGCGGGGCTACTATGGCTACACCTTC
TRBJ1-1 NA TRBV7-2 12 NA CASSFGNTEAFF TGTGCCAGCAGCTTCGGGAACACTGAAGCTTTCTTT
TRBJ1-3 NA TRBV10-3 14 NA CAISKEGSGNTIYF TGTGCCATCAGTAAAGAGGGATCTGGAAACACCATATATTTT
TRBJ2-5 once TRBV5-1 17 TRBD2 CASKSTSGGIAQETQYF TGCGCCAGCAAGAGTACTAGCGGGGGCATCGCCCAAGAGACCCAGTACTTC
TRBJ1-6 NA TRBV5-1 17 NA CASSLVGRSSYNSPLHF TGCGCCAGCAGCTTGGTGGGCCGTAGCTCCTATAATTCACCCCTCCACTTT
TRBJ1-1 NA TRBV14 14 NA CASSQGQGGTEAFF TGTGCCAGCAGCCAAGGTCAGGGCGGCACTGAAGCTTTCTTT
TRBJ2-7 NA TRBV11-2 14 NA CASSLRQAFYEQYF TGTGCCAGCAGCTTACGGCAGGCCTTCTACGAGCAGTACTTC
TRBJ1-5 NA TRBV18 13 TRBD1 CASSGTGDQPQHF TGTGCCAGCTCTGGGACAGGGGATCAGCCCCAGCATTTT
TRBJ2-1 NA TRBV7-8 13 NA CASSRGQYNEQFF TGTGCCAGCAGCCGCGGACAATACAATGAGCAGTTCTTC
TRBJ2-1 NA TRBV10-2 16 TRBD2 CASSRVGGGSYNEQFF TGCGCCAGCAGCCGAGTCGGGGGAGGGTCCTACAATGAGCAGTTCTTC
TRBJ2-3 NA TRBV13 17 TRBD2 CASRVFRLAGSTDTQYF TGTGCCAGCAGGGTCTTTAGACTAGCGGGGAGCACAGATACGCAGTATTTT
TRBJ1-1 NA TRBV5-1 13 NA CASSWTESTEAFF TGCGCCAGCAGCTGGACTGAGAGCACTGAAGCTTTCTTT
TRBJ2-3 NA TRBV10-3 17 TRBD2 CAISESASGGSTDTQYF TGTGCCATCAGTGAGTCTGCTAGCGGGGGCAGCACAGATACGCAGTATTTT
TRBJ2-3 NA TRBV6-5 14 NA CASSYSSSTDTQYF TGTGCCAGCAGTTACTCTTCTAGCACAGATACGCAGTATTTT
TRBJ2-7 few TRBV12-3/TRBV12-4 13 NA CASSLAGHYEQYF TGTGCCAGCAGTTTGGCAGGCCATTACGAGCAGTACTTC
TRBJ2-3 NA TRBV5-5 15 NA CASSPMGLSTDTQYF TGTGCCAGCAGTCCAATGGGGCTTAGCACAGATACGCAGTATTTT
TRBJ2-1 NA TRBV2 12 TRBD2 CASTGAGGRQFF TGTGCCAGCACCGGAGCGGGGGGGAGGCAGTTCTTC
TRBJ2-5 few TRBV6-6 14 TRBD2 CASSLRGGEETQYF TGTGCCAGCAGCCTACGGGGGGGCGAAGAGACCCAGTACTTC
TRBJ2-7 NA TRBV6-5 14 NA CASTPAGELYEQYF TGTGCCAGCACGCCGGCAGGGGAACTCTACGAGCAGTACTTC
TRBJ1-2 NA TRBV7-9 17 TRBD1 CASSPLASFTGGYGYTF TGTGCCAGCAGCCCCCTCGCCAGCTTTACAGGGGGCTATGGCTACACCTTC
TRBJ2-4 NA TRBV6-5 15 TRBD1 CASSPSRGSGNIQYF TGTGCCAGCAGTCCGAGCAGGGGGAGCGGAAACATTCAGTACTTC
TRBJ1-2 few TRBV7-2 14 TRBD1 CASSLDRAYYGYTF TGTGCCAGCAGCTTGGACAGGGCCTACTATGGCTACACCTTC
TRBJ2-1 once TRBV29-1 18 TRBD2 CSVPRDRGTTSGGGEQFF TGCAGCGTTCCCCGGGACAGGGGCACTACTAGCGGGGGGGGTGAGCAGTTCTTC
TRBJ1-2 NA TRBV28 12 NA CASSSQGEGYTF TGTGCCAGCAGTTCACAGGGAGAGGGCTACACCTTC
TRBJ2-2 NA TRBV5-3 16 NA CARTPLGGANTGELFF TGTGCCAGAACCCCTCTCGGAGGGGCGAACACCGGGGAGCTGTTTTTT
TRBJ1-2 once TRBV5-1 16 NA CASSLAGRVSEDVYTF TGCGCCAGCAGCTTGGCTGGACGAGTGTCGGAGGACGTCTACACCTTC
TRBJ2-7 NA TRBV7-2 15 TRBD2 CASSFASGRAGEQYF TGTGCCAGCAGCTTCGCTAGCGGCCGGGCGGGCGAGCAGTACTTC
TRBJ1-2 NA TRBV19 14 TRBD1 CASSNRGGDYGYTF TGTGCCAGTAGTAATCGAGGGGGCGACTATGGCTACACCTTC
TRBJ1-2 few TRBV5-1 15 NA CASSPEAGVSYGYTF TGCGCCAGCAGCCCTGAGGCAGGGGTGAGCTATGGCTACACCTTC
TRBJ2-6 NA TRBV4-3 20 NA CASSRELWRGLDSGANVLTF TGCGCCAGCAGCCGAGAACTTTGGAGGGGACTCGACTCTGGGGCCAACGTCCTGACTTTC
TRBJ2-7 NA TRBV10-3 12 TRBD2 CATGGGSYEQYF TGTGCCACCGGGGGGGGCTCCTACGAGCAGTACTTC
TRBJ2-2 NA TRBV6-1 15 TRBD2 CASSEEDGGAGELFF TGTGCCAGCAGTGAAGAGGACGGGGGGGCCGGGGAGCTGTTTTTT
TRBJ2-1 NA TRBV6-5 15 TRBD2 CASSPTSGRSLEQFF TGTGCCAGCAGTCCCACTAGCGGGAGGTCGCTTGAGCAGTTCTTC